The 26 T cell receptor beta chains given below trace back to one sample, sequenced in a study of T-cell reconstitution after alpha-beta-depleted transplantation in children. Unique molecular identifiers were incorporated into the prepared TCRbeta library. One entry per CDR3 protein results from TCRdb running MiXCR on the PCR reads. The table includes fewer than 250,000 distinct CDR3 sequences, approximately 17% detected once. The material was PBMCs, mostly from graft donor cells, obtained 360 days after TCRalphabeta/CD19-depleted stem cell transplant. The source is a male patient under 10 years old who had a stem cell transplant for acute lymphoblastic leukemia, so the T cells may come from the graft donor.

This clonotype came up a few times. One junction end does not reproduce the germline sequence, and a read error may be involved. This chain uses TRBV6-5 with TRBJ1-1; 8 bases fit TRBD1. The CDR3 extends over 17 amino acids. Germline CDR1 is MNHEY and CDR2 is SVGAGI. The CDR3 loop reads CASIYRGYGGRNTEAFF. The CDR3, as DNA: TGTGCCAGCATTTACAGGGGGTATGGGGGTCGGAACACTGAAGCTTTCTTT.

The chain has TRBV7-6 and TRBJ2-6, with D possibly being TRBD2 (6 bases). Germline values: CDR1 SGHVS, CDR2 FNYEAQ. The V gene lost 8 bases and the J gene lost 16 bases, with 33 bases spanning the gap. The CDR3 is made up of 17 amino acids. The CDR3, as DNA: TGTGCCAGCCCTTTTAACCCCCGGCGGGGTGCAGTTTCGGGACTGACTTTC. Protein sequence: CASPFNPRRGAVSGLTF.

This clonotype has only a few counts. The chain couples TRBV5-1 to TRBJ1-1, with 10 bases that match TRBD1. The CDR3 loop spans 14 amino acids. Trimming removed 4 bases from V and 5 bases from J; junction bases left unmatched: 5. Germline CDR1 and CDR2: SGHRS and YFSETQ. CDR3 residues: CASSRDRGLTEAFF. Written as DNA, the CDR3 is TGCGCCAGCAGCCGGGACAGGGGTTTAACTGAAGCTTTCTTT.

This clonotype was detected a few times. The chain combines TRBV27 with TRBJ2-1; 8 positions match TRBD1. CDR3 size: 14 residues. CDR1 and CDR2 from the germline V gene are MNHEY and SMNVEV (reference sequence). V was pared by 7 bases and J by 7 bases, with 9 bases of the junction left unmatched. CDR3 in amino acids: CASTPDRARNEQFF. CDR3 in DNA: TGTGCCAGCACCCCGGACAGGGCGAGGAATGAGCAGTTCTTC.

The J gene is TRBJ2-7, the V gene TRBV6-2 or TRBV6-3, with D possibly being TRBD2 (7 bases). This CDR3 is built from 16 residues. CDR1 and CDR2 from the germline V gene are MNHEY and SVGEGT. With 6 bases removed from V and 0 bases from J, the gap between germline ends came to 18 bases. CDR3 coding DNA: TGTGCCAGCAGGTCCTACAGGGAGGGTATCTCCTACGAGCAGTACTTC. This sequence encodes CASRSYREGISYEQYF.

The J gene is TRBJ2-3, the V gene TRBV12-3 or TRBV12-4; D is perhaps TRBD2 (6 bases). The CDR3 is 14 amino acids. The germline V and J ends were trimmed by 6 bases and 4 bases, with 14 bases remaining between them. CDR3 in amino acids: CASSSPLASDTQYF. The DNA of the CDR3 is TGTGCCAGCAGCTCCCCACTAGCATCAGATACGCAGTATTTT.

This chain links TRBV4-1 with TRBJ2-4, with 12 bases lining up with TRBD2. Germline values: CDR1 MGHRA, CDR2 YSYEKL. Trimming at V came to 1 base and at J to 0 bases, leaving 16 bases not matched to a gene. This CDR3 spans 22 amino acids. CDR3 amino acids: CASSQALTRLAGEILAKNIQYF. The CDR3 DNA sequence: TGCGCCAGCAGCCAAGCCCTAACCAGACTAGCGGGAGAGATCCTAGCCAAAAACATTCAGTACTTC.

DNA of the CDR3: TGTGCCAGCAGCTTAGAGCTCCGGGGGGGCCGCATCCAAGAGACCCAGTACTTC. Protein product: CASSLELRGGRIQETQYF. The chain employs TRBV11-2 and TRBJ2-5, with 8 bases aligning to TRBD2. V was pared by 0 bases and J by 1 base, with 10 bases of the junction left unmatched. The length of the CDR3 is 18 residues. Germline CDR1 and CDR2: SGHAT and FQNNGV.

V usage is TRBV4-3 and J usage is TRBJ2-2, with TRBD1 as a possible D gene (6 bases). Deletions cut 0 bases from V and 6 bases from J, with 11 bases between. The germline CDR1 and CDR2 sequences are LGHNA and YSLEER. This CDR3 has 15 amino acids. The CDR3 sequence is CASSQEGARAGELFF. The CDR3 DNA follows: TGCGCCAGCAGCCAAGAGGGGGCCAGAGCCGGGGAGCTGTTTTTT.

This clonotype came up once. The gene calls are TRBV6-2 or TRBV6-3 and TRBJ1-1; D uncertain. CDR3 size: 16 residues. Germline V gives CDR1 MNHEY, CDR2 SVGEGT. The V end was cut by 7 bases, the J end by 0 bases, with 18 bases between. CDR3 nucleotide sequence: TGTGCCAGCACGCAGAGGGCGGTGGATATGAACACTGAAGCTTTCTTT. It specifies CASTQRAVDMNTEAFF.

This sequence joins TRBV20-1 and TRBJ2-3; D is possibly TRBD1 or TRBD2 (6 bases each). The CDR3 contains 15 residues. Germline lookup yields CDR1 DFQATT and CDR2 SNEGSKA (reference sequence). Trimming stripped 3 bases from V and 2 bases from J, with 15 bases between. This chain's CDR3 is CSASPPEGVTDTQYF. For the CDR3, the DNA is TGCAGTGCTAGCCCCCCGGAGGGGGTCACAGATACGCAGTATTTT.

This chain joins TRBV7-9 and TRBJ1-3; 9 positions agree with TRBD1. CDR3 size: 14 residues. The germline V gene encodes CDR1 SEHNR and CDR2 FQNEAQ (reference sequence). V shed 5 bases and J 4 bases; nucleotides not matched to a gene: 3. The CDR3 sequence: CASSATGGGNTIYF. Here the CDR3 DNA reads TGTGCCAGCAGCGCTACAGGGGGCGGAAACACCATATATTTT.

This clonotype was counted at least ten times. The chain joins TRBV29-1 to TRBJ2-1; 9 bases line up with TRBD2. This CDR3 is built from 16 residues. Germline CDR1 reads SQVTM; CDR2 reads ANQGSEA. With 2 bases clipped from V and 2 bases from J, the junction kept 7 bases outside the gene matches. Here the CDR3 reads CSVESSGRMPYNEQFF. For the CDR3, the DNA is TGCAGCGTTGAAAGCAGCGGGAGGATGCCCTACAATGAGCAGTTCTTC.

The CDR3 loop is CASRYGLGVIAPTDTQYF. The CDR3 region has the DNA TGCGCCAGCAGATATGGACTAGGAGTTATTGCCCCCACAGATACGCAGTATTTT. The V and J genes are TRBV5-1 and TRBJ2-3; 7 nucleotides match TRBD2. V shed 5 bases, J shed 2 bases, and the junction held 17 bases outside the gene matches. Germline V lookup: CDR1 SGHRS, CDR2 YFSETQ. This CDR3 region has 18 residues.

The CDR3 DNA follows: TGTGCCAGCAGCCTCCGACGACTAGCGGGTAGCACAGATACGCAGTATTTT. Amino acids: CASSLRRLAGSTDTQYF. This chain joins TRBV7-2 and TRBJ2-3; 10 nucleotides agree with TRBD2. CDR1 and CDR2 (germline): SGHTA, FQGNSA. Trimming took 5 bases from V and 0 from J; bases not matched to a gene: 8. CDR3 size: 17 residues.

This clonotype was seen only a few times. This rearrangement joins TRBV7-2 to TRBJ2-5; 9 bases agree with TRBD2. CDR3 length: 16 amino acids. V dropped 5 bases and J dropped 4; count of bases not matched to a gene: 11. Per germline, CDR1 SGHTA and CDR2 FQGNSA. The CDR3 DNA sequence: TGTGCCAGCAGCGAGAGAGGCGGGAGGGTGGTAGAGACCCAGTACTTC. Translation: CASSERGGRVVETQYF.

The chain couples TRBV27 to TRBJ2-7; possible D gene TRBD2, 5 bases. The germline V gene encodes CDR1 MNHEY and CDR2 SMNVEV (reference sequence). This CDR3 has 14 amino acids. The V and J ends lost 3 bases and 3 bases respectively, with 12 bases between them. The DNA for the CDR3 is TGTGCCAGCAGTTTGAGAGGGTCCGTCTACGAGCAGTACTTC. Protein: CASSLRGSVYEQYF.

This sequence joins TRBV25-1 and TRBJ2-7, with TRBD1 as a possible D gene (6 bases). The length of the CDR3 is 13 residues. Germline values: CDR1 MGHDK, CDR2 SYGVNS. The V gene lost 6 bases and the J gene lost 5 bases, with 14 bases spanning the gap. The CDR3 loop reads CASRDPQGHEQYF. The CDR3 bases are TGTGCCAGCAGAGATCCACAGGGCCACGAGCAGTACTTC.

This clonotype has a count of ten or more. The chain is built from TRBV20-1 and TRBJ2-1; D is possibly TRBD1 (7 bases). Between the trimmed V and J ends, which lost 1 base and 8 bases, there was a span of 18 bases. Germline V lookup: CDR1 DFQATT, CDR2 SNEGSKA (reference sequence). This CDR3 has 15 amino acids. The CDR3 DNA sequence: TGCAGTGCTAGAGCAAGGGGCGTCAGGGGGGATGAGCAGTTCTTC. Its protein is CSARARGVRGDEQFF.

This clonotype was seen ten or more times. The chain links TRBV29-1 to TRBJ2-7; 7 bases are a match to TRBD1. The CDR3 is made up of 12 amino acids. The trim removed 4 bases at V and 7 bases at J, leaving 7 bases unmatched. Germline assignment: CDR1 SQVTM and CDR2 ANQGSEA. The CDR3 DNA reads TGCAGCGTTGCACAGGGGCGGAGAGAGCAGTACTTC. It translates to CSVAQGRREQYF.

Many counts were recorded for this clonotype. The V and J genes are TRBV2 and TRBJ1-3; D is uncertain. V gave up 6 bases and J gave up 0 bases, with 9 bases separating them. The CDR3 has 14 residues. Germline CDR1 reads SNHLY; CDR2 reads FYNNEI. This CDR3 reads CASSPDVSGNTIYF. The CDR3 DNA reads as TGTGCCAGCAGCCCCGACGTCTCTGGAAACACCATATATTTT.

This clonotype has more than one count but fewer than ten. Written as DNA, the CDR3 is TGTGCCAGCAGCTTGGTCAACAGGGCTCCCTACAATGAGCAGTTCTTC. This gives the protein CASSLVNRAPYNEQFF. The J gene is TRBJ2-1, the V gene TRBV5-8, with D possibly matching TRBD1 (6 bases). The CDR3 runs 16 residues. Trimming took off 0 bases at V and 2 bases at J, with 12 bases between the two ends. Germline V CDR1 and CDR2: SGHTS, YDEGEE.

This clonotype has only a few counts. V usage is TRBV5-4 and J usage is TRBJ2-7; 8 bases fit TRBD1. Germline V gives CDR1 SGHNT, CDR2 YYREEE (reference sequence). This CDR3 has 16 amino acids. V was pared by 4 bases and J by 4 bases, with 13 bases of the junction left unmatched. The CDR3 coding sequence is TGTGCCAGCAGCGCTGTACCGGGACAGGTCGGGTACGAGCAGTACTTC. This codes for CASSAVPGQVGYEQYF.

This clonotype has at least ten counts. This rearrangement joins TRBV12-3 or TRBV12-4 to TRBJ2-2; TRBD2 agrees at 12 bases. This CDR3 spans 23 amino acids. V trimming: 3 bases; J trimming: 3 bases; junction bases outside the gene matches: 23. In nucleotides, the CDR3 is TGTGCCAGCAGTTTCCCACGGGTACCGGGACTAGCGGGCCCAGCGGCCTACACCGGGGAGCTGTTTTTT. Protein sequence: CASSFPRVPGLAGPAAYTGELFF.

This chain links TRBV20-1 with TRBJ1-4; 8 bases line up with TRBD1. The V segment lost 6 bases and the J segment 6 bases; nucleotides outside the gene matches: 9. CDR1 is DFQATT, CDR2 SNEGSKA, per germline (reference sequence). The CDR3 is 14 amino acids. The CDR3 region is CSARRPGGDEKLFF. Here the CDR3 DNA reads TGCAGTGCCCGGCGGCCAGGGGGCGATGAAAAACTGTTTTTT.

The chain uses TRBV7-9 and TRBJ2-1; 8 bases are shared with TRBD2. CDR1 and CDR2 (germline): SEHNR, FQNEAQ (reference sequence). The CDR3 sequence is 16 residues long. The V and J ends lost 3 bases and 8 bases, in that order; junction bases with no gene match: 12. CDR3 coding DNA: TGTGCCAGCAGCTTTGGGTGGCGGGAGGCCCGGGATGAGCAGTTCTTC. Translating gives CASSFGWREARDEQFF.